Below are 13 T cell receptor beta chains sequenced from a single sample in a study of glioma-infiltrating T cells. Using RNA template, CDR3s of TCR alpha and beta were amplified with iRepertoire arm-PCR. One entry per CDR3 protein results from TCRdb running MiXCR on the multiplex PCR reads. Counted here are tens of thousands of distinct CDR3 sequences, under 30% occurring once; the ten biggest clones make up 6.7%. Sequenced input: glioma tissue, nonneoplastic brain tissue, or PBMCs (not recorded which). The source is a human donor with low-grade glioma or glioblastoma, undergoing nonglioma brain surgery, or in good health (not recorded which).

Ten or more counts support this clonotype. This chain connects TRBV27 to TRBJ1-1; 7 nucleotides align to TRBD1. Germline lookup yields CDR1 MNHEY and CDR2 SMNVEV (reference sequence). Unmatched junction bases numbered 15, after V lost 4 bases and J lost 10 bases. CDR3 length: 15 residues. CDR3 nucleotides: TGTGCCAGCAGTTACACTACAGGGGTAGGGGCCGGAGCTTTCTTT. This sequence encodes CASSYTTGVGAGAFF.

The table lists this clonotype with many counts. The gene calls are TRBV20-1 and TRBJ1-2; unclear D gene. This CDR3 spans 15 amino acids. V lost 3 bases and J 5 bases, leaving 19 bases between the germline ends. CDR1 and CDR2 (germline): DFQATT, SNEGSKA (reference sequence). CDR3 protein: CSASDRPQGGYGYTF. The DNA of the CDR3 is TGCAGTGCTAGTGATCGACCACAAGGAGGTTATGGCTACACCTTC.

This chain links TRBV14 with TRBJ2-3; the D gene is possibly TRBD2 (6 bases). Germline CDR1 SGHDN, CDR2 FVKESK. V shed 4 bases and J shed 5 bases, with 19 bases lying between them. CDR3 length: 16 amino acids. The CDR3 reads CASSPLRDSRGDTQYF. CDR3 bases: TGTGCCAGCAGCCCCCTCCGGGACTCCAGAGGAGATACGCAGTATTTT.

Many counts were recorded for this clonotype. The chain has TRBV19 and TRBJ1-5; 10 bases line up with TRBD1. Per germline, CDR1 LNHDA and CDR2 SQIVND (reference sequence). This CDR3 spans 15 amino acids. Unmatched junction bases numbered 5, after V lost 2 bases and J lost 7 bases. Written as DNA, the CDR3 is TGTGCCAGTAGTATACAACGGGGACAGGGGCAGCCCCAGCATTTT. Translating it yields CASSIQRGQGQPQHF.

This clonotype was seen ten or more times. The rearrangement joins TRBV20-1 to TRBJ1-2; D call uncertain. V dropped 0 bases and J dropped 0 bases, with 5 bases sitting between them. This CDR3 has 13 amino acids. Germline V gene lookup returns CDR1 DFQATT and CDR2 SNEGSKA (reference sequence). Here the CDR3 reads CSARDMANYGYTF. Here the CDR3 DNA reads TGCAGTGCTAGAGATATGGCTAACTATGGCTACACCTTC.

This clonotype was picked up many times. V usage is TRBV12-3 or TRBV12-4 and J usage is TRBJ1-5; D not certain. V dropped 3 bases and J dropped 2 bases, with 2 bases sitting between them. The CDR3 consists of 12 residues. The CDR3 protein is CASSLGNQPQHF. CDR3 nucleotide sequence: TGTGCCAGCAGTTTGGGCAATCAGCCCCAGCATTTT.

This clonotype came up a few times. The J gene is TRBJ2-5, the V gene TRBV12-3 or TRBV12-4; TRBD2 aligns across 10 bases. The CDR3 has 14 amino acids. V was clipped by 5 bases and J by 4 bases; unmatched bases: 4. The CDR3 here is CASSIVAGGETQYF. CDR3 DNA sequence: TGTGCCAGCAGTATAGTAGCGGGAGGAGAGACCCAGTACTTC.

This clonotype has a count of ten or more. The V and J genes are TRBV11-2 and TRBJ2-3, with D possibly being TRBD2 (5 bases). CDR3 length: 15 residues. Germline CDR1 reads SGHAT; CDR2 reads FQNNGV. V lost 1 base to trimming and J lost 1 base, with 9 bases between them. The CDR3 loop reads CASSLGGSGTDTQYF. CDR3 bases: TGTGCCAGCAGCTTAGGTGGGAGCGGCACAGATACGCAGTATTTT.

This clonotype was picked up many times. In nucleotides, the CDR3 is TGTGCCAGCTCACCAGGGGCAGGGCCTGAAGCTTTCTTT. Its translation is CASSPGAGPEAFF. The rearrangement joins TRBV18 to TRBJ1-1, with D perhaps TRBD1 (5 bases). The CDR3 contains 13 residues. The germline gives CDR1 KGHSH, CDR2 LQKENI. With 2 bases removed from V and 6 bases from J, the gap between germline ends came to 10 bases. The complete variable domain, with remaining parts taken from reference TRBV18 and TRBJ1-1, reads NAGVMQNPRHLVRRRGQEARLRCSPMKGHSHVYWYRQLPEEGLKFMVYLQKENIIDESGMPKERFSAEFPKEGPSILRIQQVVRGDSAAYFCASSPGAGPEAFFGQGTRLTVV.

This clonotype was seen repeatedly, ten times or more. The rearrangement links TRBV6-1 to TRBJ1-1, with D possibly being TRBD1 (6 bases). Germline CDR1 reads MNHNS; CDR2 reads SASEGT. The CDR3 has 13 residues. The germline V and J ends were trimmed by 6 bases and 0 bases, with 8 bases remaining between them. DNA for the CDR3: TGTGCCAGCAGGGACAGCCTGAACACTGAAGCTTTCTTT. Translating it yields CASRDSLNTEAFF.

This chain connects TRBV19 to TRBJ1-1; 7 bases map to TRBD1. Germline V gene sequence: CDR1 LNHDA, CDR2 SQIVND (reference sequence). Unmatched junction bases numbered 17, after V lost 7 bases and J lost 6 bases. The CDR3 covers 16 residues. Written as DNA, the CDR3 is TGTGCCAGTATGACTGGGGTGGACAGGTGGAGGCCTGAAGCTTTCTTT. Its protein product is CASMTGVDRWRPEAFF.

This clonotype was seen repeatedly, ten times or more. V and J are TRBV10-3 and TRBJ2-3, with TRBD1 identical over 10 bases. The germline V gene has CDR1 ENHRY and CDR2 SYGVKD. The CDR3 has 14 residues. J gave up 9 bases and V 2 bases, and 5 bases lay outside the gene matches. CDR3 sequence (DNA): TGTGCCATCAGTGAGCCACGGACAGGGGGAACGCAGTATTTT. This codes for CAISEPRTGGTQYF.

In its sample, this clonotype was seen many times. The chain combines TRBV7-8 with TRBJ1-2; 8 bases match TRBD1. The V gene end was trimmed by 1 base and the J gene end by 6 bases; junction bases not matched to a gene: 7. Per germline, CDR1 SGHVS and CDR2 FQNEAQ. The CDR3 is made up of 15 amino acids. This CDR3 reads CASSLDRGVGDGYTF. CDR3 bases: TGTGCCAGCAGCTTAGACAGGGGGGTAGGGGATGGCTACACCTTC.